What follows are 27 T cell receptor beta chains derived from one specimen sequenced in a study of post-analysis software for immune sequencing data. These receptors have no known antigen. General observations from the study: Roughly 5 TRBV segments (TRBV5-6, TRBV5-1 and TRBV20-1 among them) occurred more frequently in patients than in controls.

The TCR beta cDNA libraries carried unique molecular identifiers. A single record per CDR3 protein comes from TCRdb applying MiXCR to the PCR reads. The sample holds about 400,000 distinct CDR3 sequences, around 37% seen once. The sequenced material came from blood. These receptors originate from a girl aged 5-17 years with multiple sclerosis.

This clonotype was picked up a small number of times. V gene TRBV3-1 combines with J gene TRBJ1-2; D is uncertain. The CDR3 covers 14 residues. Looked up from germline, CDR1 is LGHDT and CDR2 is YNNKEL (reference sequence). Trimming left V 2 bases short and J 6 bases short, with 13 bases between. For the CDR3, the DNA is TGTGCCAGCAGCCAAAATCCCGTAGGCGATGGCTACACCTTC. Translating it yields CASSQNPVGDGYTF.

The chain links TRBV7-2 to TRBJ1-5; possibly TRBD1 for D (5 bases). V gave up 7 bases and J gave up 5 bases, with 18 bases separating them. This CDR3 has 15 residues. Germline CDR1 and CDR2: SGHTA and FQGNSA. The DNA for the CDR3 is TGTGCCAGCAACCGTGACGCCGGGGGAGATCAGCCCCAGCATTTT. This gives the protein CASNRDAGGDQPQHF.

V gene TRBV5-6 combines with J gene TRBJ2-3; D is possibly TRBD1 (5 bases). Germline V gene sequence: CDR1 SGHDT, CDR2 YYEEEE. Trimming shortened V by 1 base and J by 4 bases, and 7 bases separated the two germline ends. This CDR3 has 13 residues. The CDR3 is CASSLWGPDTQYF. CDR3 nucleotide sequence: TGTGCCAGCAGCTTGTGGGGCCCAGATACGCAGTATTTT.

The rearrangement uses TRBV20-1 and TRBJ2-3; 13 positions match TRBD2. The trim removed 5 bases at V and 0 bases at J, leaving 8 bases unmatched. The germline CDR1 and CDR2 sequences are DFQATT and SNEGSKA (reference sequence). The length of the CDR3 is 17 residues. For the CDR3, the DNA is TGCAGTGCTTCTGGACTAGCGGGGGCGACTAGCACAGATACGCAGTATTTT. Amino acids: CSASGLAGATSTDTQYF.

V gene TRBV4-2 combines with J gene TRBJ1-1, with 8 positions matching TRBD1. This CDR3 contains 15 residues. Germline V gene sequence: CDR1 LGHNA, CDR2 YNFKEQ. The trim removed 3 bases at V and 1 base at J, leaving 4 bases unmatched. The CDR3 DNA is TGTGCCAGCAGCCACCTCGGACAGGGGAACACTGAAGCTTTCTTT. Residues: CASSHLGQGNTEAFF.

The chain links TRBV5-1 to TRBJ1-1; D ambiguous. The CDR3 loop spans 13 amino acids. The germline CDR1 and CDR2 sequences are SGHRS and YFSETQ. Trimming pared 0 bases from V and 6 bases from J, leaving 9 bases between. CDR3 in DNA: TGCGCCAGCAGCTTGGCTGGCGGGGCTGAAGCTTTCTTT. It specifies CASSLAGGAEAFF.

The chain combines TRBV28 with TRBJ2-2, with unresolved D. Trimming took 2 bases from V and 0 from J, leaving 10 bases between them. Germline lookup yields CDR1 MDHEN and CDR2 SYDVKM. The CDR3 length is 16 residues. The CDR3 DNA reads TGTGCCAGCAGTTTAGGTCCAGTAACGAACACCGGGGAGCTGTTTTTT. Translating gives CASSLGPVTNTGELFF.

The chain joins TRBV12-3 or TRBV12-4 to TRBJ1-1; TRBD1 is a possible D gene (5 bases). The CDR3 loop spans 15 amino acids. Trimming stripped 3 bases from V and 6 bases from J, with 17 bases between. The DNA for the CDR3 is TGTGCCAGCAGTTTCGGTAGTGGGGGAACGCCTGAAGCTTTCTTT. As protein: CASSFGSGGTPEAFF.

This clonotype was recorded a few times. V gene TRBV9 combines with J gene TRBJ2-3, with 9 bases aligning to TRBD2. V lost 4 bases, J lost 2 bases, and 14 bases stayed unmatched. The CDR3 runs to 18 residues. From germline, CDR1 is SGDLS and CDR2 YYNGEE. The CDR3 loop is CASSLGSSGGHYTDTQYF. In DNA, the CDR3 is TGTGCCAGCAGCCTCGGAAGTAGCGGGGGCCATTACACAGATACGCAGTATTTT.

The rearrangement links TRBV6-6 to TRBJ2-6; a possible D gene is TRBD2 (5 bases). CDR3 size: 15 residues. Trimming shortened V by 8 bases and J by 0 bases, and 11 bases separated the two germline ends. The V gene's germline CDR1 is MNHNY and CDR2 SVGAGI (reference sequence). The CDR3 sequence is CASSEGFSGANVLTF. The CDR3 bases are TGTGCCAGCTCTGAGGGATTCTCTGGGGCCAACGTCCTGACTTTC.

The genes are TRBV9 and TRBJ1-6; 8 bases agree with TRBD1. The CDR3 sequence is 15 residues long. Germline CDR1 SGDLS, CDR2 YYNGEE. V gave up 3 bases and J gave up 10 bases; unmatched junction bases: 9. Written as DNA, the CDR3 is TGTGCCAGCAGCGCTACAAGGACAGGGATCTCACCCCTCCACTTT. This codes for CASSATRTGISPLHF. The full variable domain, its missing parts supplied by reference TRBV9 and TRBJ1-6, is DSGVTQTPKHLITATGQRVTLRCSPRSGDLSVYWYQQSLDQGLQFLIQYYNGEERAKGNILERFSAQQFPDLHSELNLSSLELGDSALYFCASSATRTGISPLHFGNGTRLTVT.

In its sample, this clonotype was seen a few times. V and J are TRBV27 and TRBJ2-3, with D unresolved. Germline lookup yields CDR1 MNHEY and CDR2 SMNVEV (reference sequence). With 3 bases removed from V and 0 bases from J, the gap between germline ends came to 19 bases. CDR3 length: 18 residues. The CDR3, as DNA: TGTGCCAGCAGTTTCGCCTCTAGGCCTTACTCTAGCACAGATACGCAGTATTTT. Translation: CASSFASRPYSSTDTQYF.

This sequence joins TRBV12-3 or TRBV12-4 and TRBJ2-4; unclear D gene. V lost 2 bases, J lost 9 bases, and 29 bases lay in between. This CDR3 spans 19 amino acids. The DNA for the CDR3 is TGTGCCAGCAGTTTATTTGTTATACGGCAACGCCCAGCCCTAGGCATTCAGTACTTC. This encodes CASSLFVIRQRPALGIQYF.

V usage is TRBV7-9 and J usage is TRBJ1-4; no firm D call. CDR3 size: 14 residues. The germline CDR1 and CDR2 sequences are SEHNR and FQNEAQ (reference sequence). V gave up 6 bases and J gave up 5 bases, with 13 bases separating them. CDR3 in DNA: TGTGCCAGCAGGGCCGGGTCCGCAAATGAAAAACTGTTTTTT. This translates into CASRAGSANEKLFF. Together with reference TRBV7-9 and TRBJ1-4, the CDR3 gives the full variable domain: DTGVSQNPRHKITKRGQNVTFRCDPISEHNRLYWYRQTLGQGPEFLTYFQNEAQLEKSRLLSDRFSAERPKGSFSTLEIQRTEQGDSAMYLCASRAGSANEKLFFGSGTQLSVL.

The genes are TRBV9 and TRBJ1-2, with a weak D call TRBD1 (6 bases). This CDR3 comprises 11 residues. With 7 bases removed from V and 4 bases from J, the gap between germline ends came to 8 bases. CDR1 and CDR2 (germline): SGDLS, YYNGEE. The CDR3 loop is CASGTLYGYTF. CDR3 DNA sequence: TGTGCCAGCGGGACACTCTATGGCTACACCTTC.

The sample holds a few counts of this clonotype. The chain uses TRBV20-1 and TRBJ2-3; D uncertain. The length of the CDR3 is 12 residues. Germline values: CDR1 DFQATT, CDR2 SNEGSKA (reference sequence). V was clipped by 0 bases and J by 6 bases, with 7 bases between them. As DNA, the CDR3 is TGCAGTGCTAGAGATCATCACGATACGCAGTATTTT. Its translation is CSARDHHDTQYF.

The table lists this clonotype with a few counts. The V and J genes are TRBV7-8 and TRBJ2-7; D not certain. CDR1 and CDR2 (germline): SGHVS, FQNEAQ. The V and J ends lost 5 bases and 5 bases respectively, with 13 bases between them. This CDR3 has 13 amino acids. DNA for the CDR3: TGTGCCAGCAGCCTTCATCGCCCCGACGAGCAGTACTTC. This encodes CASSLHRPDEQYF.

CDR3 residues: CASRISGGATDTQYF. The CDR3 region has the DNA TGTGCCAGCAGAATTAGCGGGGGGGCGACAGATACGCAGTATTTT. The genes are TRBV7-9 and TRBJ2-3; 11 bases fit TRBD2. This CDR3 spans 15 amino acids. The germline CDR1 and CDR2 sequences are SEHNR and FQNEAQ (reference sequence). The trim removed 6 bases at V and 3 bases at J, leaving 5 bases unmatched.

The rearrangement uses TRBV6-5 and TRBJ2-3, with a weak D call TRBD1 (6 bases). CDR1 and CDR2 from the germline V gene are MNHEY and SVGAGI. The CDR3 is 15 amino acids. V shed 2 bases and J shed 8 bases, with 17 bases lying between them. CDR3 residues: CASSYEMGAKGTQYF. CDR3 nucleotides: TGTGCCAGCAGTTACGAGATGGGGGCGAAGGGTACGCAGTATTTT.

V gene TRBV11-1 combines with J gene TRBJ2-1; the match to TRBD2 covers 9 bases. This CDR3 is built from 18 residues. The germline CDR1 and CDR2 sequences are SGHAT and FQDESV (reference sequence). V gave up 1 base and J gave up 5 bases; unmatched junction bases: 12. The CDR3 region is CASSLVSGGTIKNNEQFF. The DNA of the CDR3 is TGTGCCAGCAGCTTAGTGAGCGGGGGGACGATTAAGAACAATGAGCAGTTCTTC.

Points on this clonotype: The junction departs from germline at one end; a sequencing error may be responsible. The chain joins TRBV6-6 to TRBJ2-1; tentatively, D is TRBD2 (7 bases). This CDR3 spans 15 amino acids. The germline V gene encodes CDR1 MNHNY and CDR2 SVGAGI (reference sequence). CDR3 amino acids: CVSIGGASSYNEQFF. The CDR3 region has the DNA TGTGTCAGCATAGGGGGGGCTAGCAGTTACAATGAGCAGTTCTTC.

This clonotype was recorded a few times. The chain's CDR3 is CAWSGALNQPQHF. CDR3 bases: TGTGCCTGGAGTGGGGCCCTTAATCAGCCCCAGCATTTT. The chain uses TRBV30 and TRBJ1-5; D is ambiguous. The germline V gene encodes CDR1 GTSNPN and CDR2 SVGIG (reference sequence). CDR3 size: 13 residues. The germline V and J ends were trimmed by 1 base and 4 bases, with 8 bases remaining between them. Full variable domain (rest looked up from reference TRBV30 and TRBJ1-5): SQTIHQWPATLVQPVGSPLSLECTVEGTSNPNLYWYRQAAGRGLQLLFYSVGIGQISSEVPQNLSASRPQDRQFILSSKKLLLSDSGFYLCAWSGALNQPQHFGDGTRLSIL.

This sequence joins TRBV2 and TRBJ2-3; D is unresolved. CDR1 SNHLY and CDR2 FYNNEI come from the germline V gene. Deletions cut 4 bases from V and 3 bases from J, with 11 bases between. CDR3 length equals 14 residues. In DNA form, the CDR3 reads TGTGCCAGCAGTGGCCGGCAGCCTACAGATACGCAGTATTTT. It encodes CASSGRQPTDTQYF. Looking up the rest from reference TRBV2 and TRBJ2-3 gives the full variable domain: EPEVTQTPSHQVTQMGQEVILRCVPISNHLYFYWYRQILGQKVEFLVSFYNNEISEKSEIFDDQFSVERPDGSNFTLKIRSTKLEDSAMYFCASSGRQPTDTQYFGPGTRLTVL.

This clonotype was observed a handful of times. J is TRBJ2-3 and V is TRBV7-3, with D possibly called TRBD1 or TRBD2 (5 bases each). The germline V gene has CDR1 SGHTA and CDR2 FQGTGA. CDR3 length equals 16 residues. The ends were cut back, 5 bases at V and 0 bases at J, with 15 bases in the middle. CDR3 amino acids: CASSVGRGPSTDTQYF. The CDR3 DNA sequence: TGTGCCAGCAGCGTCGGCCGGGGACCTAGCACAGATACGCAGTATTTT.

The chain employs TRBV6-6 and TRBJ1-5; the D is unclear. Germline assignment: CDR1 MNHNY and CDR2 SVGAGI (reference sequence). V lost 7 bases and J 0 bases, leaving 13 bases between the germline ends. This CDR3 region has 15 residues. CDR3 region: CASNPDLYSNQPQHF. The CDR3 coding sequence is TGTGCCAGCAACCCCGACCTTTATAGCAATCAGCCCCAGCATTTT.

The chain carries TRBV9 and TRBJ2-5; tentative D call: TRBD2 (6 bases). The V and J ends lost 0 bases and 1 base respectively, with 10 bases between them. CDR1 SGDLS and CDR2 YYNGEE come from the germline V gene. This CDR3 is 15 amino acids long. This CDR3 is CASSVEEGFQETQYF. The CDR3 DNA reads TGTGCCAGCAGCGTAGAGGAGGGGTTCCAAGAGACCCAGTACTTC.

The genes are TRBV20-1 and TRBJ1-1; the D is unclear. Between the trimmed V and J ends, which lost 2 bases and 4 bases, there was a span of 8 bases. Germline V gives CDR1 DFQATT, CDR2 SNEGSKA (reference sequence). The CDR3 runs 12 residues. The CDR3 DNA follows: TGCAGTGCTAGACCCAGGATCACTGAAGCTTTCTTT. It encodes CSARPRITEAFF.